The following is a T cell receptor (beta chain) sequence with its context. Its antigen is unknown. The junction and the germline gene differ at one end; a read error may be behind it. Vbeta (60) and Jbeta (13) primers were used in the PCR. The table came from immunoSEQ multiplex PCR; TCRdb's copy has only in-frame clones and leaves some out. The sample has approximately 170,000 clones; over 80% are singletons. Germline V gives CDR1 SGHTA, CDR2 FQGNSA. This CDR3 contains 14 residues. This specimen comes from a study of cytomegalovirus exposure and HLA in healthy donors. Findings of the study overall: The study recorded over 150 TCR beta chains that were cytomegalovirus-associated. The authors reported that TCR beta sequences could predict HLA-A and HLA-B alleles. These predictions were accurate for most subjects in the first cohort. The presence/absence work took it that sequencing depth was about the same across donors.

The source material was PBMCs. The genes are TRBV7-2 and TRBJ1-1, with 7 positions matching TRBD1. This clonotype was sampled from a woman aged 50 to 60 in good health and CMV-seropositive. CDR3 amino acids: CASSPSTGQERGYF. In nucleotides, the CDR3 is TGTGCCAGCAGCCCATCAACCGGACAGGAACGGGGTTATTTT.